These T cell receptor beta chains were read from a single sample in a study of Graves' ophthalmopathy and Graves' hyperthyroidism. TCRdb reprocessed the multiplex PCR reads via MiXCR and lists one record per CDR3 protein. The sample shows around 660,000 distinct CDR3 sequences, about two fifths of them seen only once. Input material: peripheral blood. These receptors were collected from an adult man with Graves' ophthalmopathy. Both conserved end residues are trimmed from each CDR3. The order of the fields is J gene, V gene, CDR3 protein.

j_call: TRBJ1-2; v_call: TRBV6-6; cdr3_aa: ASQQGDYGYT
j_call: TRBJ2-7; v_call: TRBV15; cdr3_aa: ATKTDSVAHEQY
j_call: TRBJ2-5; v_call: TRBV25-1; cdr3_aa: ASRDRYQETQY
j_call: TRBJ1-4; v_call: TRBV7-9; cdr3_aa: ASSLTGGWEKLF
j_call: TRBJ2-3; v_call: TRBV2; cdr3_aa: ASKLAGRTDTQY
j_call: TRBJ2-7; v_call: TRBV29-1; cdr3_aa: SVYGPQTNYEQY
j_call: TRBJ1-2; v_call: TRBV5-1; cdr3_aa: ASSLTGEVYGYT
j_call: TRBJ1-1; v_call: TRBV30; cdr3_aa: AWSYLTRTEAF
j_call: TRBJ2-5; v_call: TRBV10-3; cdr3_aa: AIGYSGVGETQY
j_call: TRBJ1-5; v_call: TRBV7-8; cdr3_aa: ASSQGSRGRGQPQH
j_call: TRBJ1-1; v_call: TRBV15; cdr3_aa: ATSVEGDLWAEAF
j_call: TRBJ1-2; v_call: TRBV24-1; cdr3_aa: ATSDPAGYT
j_call: TRBJ2-5; v_call: TRBV25-1; cdr3_aa: ASSVGLAGLNQETQY
j_call: TRBJ1-5; v_call: TRBV27; cdr3_aa: ASSLAGQGANQPQH
j_call: TRBJ2-7; v_call: TRBV10-2; cdr3_aa: ASSEIVAGGTYEQY
j_call: TRBJ1-2; v_call: TRBV12-3/TRBV12-4; cdr3_aa: ASSRRGRENGYT
j_call: TRBJ1-4; v_call: TRBV5-1; cdr3_aa: ASSSKTGAATNEKLF
j_call: TRBJ1-5; v_call: TRBV19; cdr3_aa: AWSRTGVSNKPQH
j_call: TRBJ1-1; v_call: TRBV20-1; cdr3_aa: SAWDSQENTEAF
j_call: TRBJ1-4; v_call: TRBV15; cdr3_aa: ATSSVSSGGNEKLF
j_call: TRBJ2-5; v_call: TRBV18; cdr3_aa: ASSPGGFQETQY
j_call: TRBJ2-7; v_call: TRBV29-1; cdr3_aa: SFSGGANEQY
j_call: TRBJ1-2; v_call: TRBV20-1; cdr3_aa: SASVFLNYGYT
j_call: TRBJ1-5; v_call: TRBV5-8; cdr3_aa: ASSSNRQGQPQH
j_call: TRBJ1-1; v_call: TRBV29-1; cdr3_aa: SLSVFGPPQAEAF
j_call: TRBJ1-3; v_call: TRBV20-1; cdr3_aa: SASGPQADTIY
j_call: TRBJ1-2; v_call: TRBV30; cdr3_aa: AWSVGRIYGYT
j_call: TRBJ1-5; v_call: TRBV27; cdr3_aa: ASSVGQGWDEH
j_call: TRBJ2-5; v_call: TRBV7-2; cdr3_aa: ASSFSATGAEGTQY
j_call: TRBJ1-1; v_call: TRBV5-1; cdr3_aa: ASSLRVRGTRTEAF
j_call: TRBJ1-1; v_call: TRBV20-1; cdr3_aa: SARDRRAHTEAF
j_call: TRBJ1-2; v_call: TRBV20-1; cdr3_aa: SARGRDYGYT
j_call: TRBJ2-5; v_call: TRBV6-1; cdr3_aa: ASSRVPGETQY
j_call: TRBJ2-2; v_call: TRBV7-2; cdr3_aa: ASSLFLAGTGELF
j_call: TRBJ1-2; v_call: TRBV29-1; cdr3_aa: SSAGSDGYT
j_call: TRBJ1-1; v_call: TRBV7-9; cdr3_aa: ASSSVGGWELNTEAF
j_call: TRBJ2-5; v_call: TRBV7-9; cdr3_aa: ASSFPRQGGVAGVKETQY
j_call: TRBJ1-4; v_call: TRBV7-8; cdr3_aa: ASSLGRQGLEKLF
j_call: TRBJ1-4; v_call: TRBV5-4; cdr3_aa: ASSHRVTTGSRGEKLF
j_call: TRBJ1-1; v_call: TRBV13; cdr3_aa: ASSLEGPRKAF
j_call: TRBJ2-7; v_call: TRBV12-3/TRBV12-4; cdr3_aa: ASSPPRGHSYEQY
j_call: TRBJ2-7; v_call: TRBV6-5; cdr3_aa: ASSYSGGGPYEQY
j_call: TRBJ2-2; v_call: TRBV9; cdr3_aa: ASSVTPGELF
j_call: TRBJ1-5; v_call: TRBV4-1; cdr3_aa: ASSQVGDSNQPQH
j_call: TRBJ1-6; v_call: TRBV12-3/TRBV12-4; cdr3_aa: ASSERGTGPYNSPLH
j_call: TRBJ1-5; v_call: TRBV2; cdr3_aa: ASNRQGAHQPQH
j_call: TRBJ1-3; v_call: TRBV7-2; cdr3_aa: ASSSGKLSSGNTIY
j_call: TRBJ2-7; v_call: TRBV20-1; cdr3_aa: SARDSGAYSYEQY
j_call: TRBJ1-5; v_call: TRBV29-1; cdr3_aa: SVIQGAQPQH
j_call: TRBJ2-7; v_call: TRBV27; cdr3_aa: ASSSASGSYEQY
j_call: TRBJ1-2; v_call: TRBV14; cdr3_aa: ASSQDAGGVDYGYT
j_call: TRBJ2-5; v_call: TRBV2; cdr3_aa: ASRRTGNTGVETQY
j_call: TRBJ2-7; v_call: TRBV5-1; cdr3_aa: ASSLEGSTYEQY
j_call: TRBJ1-1; v_call: TRBV15; cdr3_aa: ATSRGGQGLNTEAF
j_call: TRBJ2-7; v_call: TRBV7-2; cdr3_aa: ASSLQQGARYEQY
j_call: TRBJ1-5; v_call: TRBV20-1; cdr3_aa: SASGGLESNQPQH
j_call: TRBJ1-2; v_call: TRBV19; cdr3_aa: ASSIGGARGYT
j_call: TRBJ1-6; v_call: TRBV10-3; cdr3_aa: AISDRSSYNSPLH
j_call: TRBJ1-2; v_call: TRBV12-3/TRBV12-4; cdr3_aa: ASSLEQPYGYT